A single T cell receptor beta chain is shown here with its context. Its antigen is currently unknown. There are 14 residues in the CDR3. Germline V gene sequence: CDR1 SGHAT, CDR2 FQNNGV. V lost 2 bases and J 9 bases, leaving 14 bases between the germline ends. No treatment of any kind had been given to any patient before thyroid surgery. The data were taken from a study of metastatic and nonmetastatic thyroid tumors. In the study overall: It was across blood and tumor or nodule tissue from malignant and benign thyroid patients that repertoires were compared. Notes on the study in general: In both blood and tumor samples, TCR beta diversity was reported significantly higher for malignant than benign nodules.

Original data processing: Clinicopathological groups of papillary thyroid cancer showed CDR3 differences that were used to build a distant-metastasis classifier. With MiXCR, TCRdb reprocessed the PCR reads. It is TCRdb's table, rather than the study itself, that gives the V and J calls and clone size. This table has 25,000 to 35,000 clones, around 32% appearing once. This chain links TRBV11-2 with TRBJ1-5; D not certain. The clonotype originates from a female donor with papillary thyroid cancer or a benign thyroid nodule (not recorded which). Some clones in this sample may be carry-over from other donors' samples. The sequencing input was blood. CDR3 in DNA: TGTGCCAGCAGCTTATGGGCAACCGATCTGCCCCAGCATTTT. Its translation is CASSLWATDLPQHF.